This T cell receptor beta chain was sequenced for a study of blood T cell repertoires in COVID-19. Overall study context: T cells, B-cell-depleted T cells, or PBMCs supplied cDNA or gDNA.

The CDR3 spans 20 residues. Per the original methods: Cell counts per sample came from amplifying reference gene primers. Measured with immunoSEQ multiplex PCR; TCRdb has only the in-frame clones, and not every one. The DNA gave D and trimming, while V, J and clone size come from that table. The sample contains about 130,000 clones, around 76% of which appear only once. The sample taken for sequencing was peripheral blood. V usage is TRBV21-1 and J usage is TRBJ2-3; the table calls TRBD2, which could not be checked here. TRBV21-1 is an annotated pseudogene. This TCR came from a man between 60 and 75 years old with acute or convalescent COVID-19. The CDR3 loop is CASSTADGGLAGGIGDTQYF. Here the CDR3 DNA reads TGTGCCAGCAGCACTGCAGACGGCGGACTAGCGGGAGGGATCGGGGATACGCAGTATTTT.